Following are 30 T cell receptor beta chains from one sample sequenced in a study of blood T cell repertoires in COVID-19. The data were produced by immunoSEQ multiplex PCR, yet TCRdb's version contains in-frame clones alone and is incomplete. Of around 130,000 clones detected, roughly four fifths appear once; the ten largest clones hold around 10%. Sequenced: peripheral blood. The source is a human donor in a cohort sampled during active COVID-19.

DNA for the CDR3: TGCGCCAGCAGCCAGACAGGCAGCTATAATCAGCCCCAGCATTTT. Its protein is CASSQTGSYNQPQHF. The chain combines TRBV5-1 with TRBJ1-5, with a possible D match to TRBD1 (6 bases). The germline gives CDR1 SGHRS, CDR2 YFSETQ. Trimming took 4 bases from V and 4 from J, leaving 15 bases between them. The CDR3 is made up of 15 amino acids.

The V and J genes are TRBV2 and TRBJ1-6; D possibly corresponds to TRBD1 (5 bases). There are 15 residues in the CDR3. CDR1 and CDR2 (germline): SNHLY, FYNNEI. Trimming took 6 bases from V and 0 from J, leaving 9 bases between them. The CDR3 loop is CASRTESSYNSPLHF. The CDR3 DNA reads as TGTGCCAGCAGGACAGAGAGCTCCTATAATTCACCCCTCCACTTT.

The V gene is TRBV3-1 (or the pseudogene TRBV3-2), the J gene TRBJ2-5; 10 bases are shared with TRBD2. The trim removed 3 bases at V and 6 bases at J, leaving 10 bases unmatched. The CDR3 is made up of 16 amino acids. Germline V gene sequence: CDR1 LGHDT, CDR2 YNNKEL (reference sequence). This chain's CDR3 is CASSQGERGGAKTQYF. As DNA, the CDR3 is TGTGCCAGCAGCCAGGGGGAGCGGGGGGGTGCGAAGACCCAGTACTTC.

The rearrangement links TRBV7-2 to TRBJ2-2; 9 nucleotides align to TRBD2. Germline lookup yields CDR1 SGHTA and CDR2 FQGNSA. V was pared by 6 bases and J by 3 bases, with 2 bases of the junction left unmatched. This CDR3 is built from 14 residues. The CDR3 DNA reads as TGTGCCAGCAGGGTAGCGGGGGACACCGGGGAGCTGTTTTTT. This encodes CASRVAGDTGELFF. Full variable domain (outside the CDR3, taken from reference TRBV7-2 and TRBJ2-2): GAGVSQSPSNKVTEKGKDVELRCDPISGHTALYWYRQSLGQGLEFLIYFQGNSAPDKSGLPSDRFSAERTGGSVSTLTIQRTQQEDSAVYLCASRVAGDTGELFFGEGSRLTVL.

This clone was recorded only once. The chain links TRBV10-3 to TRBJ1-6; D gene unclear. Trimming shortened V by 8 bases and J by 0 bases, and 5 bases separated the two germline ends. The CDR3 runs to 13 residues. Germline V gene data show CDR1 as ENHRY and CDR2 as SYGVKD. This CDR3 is CAIAGSYNSPLHF. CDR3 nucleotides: TGTGCCATCGCAGGCTCCTATAATTCACCCCTCCACTTT.

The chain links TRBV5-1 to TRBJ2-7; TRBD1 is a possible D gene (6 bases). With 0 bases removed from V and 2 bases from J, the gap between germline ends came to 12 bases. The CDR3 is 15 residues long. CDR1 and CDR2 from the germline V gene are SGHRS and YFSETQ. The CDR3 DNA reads TGCGCCAGCAGCTTGGAACAGGGACGGACCTACGAGCAGTACTTC. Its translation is CASSLEQGRTYEQYF.

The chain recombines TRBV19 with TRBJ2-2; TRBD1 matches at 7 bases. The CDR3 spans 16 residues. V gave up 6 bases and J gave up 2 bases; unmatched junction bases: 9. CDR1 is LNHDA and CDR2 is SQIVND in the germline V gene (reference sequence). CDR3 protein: CASSGSWDSNTGELFF. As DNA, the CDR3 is TGTGCCAGTAGCGGATCTTGGGACAGCAACACCGGGGAGCTGTTTTTT.

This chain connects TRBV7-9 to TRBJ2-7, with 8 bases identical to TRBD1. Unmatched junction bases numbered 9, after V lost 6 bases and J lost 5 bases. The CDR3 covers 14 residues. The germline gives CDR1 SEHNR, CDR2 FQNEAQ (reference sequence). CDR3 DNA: TGTGCCAGCAGTTTCGACAGGGGATCCAACGAGCAGTACTTC. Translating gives CASSFDRGSNEQYF.

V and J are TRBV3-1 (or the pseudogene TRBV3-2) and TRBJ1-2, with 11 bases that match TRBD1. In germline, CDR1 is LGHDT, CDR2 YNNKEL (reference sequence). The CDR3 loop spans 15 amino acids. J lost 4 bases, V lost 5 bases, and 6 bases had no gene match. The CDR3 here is CASSARDRGAYGYTF. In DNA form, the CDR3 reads TGTGCCAGCAGCGCCCGGGACAGGGGGGCCTATGGCTACACCTTC.

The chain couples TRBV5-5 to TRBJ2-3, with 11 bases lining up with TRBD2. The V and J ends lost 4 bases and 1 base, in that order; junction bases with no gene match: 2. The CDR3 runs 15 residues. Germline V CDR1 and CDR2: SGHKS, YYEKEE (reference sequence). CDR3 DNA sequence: TGTGCCAGCAGCGAGACTAGCGGGGGCACAGATACGCAGTATTTT. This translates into CASSETSGGTDTQYF.

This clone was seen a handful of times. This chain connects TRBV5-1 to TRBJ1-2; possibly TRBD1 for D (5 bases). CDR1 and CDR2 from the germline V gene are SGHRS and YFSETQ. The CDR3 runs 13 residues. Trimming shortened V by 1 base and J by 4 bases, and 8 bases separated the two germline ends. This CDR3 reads CASSLNQGYGYTF. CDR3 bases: TGCGCCAGCAGCTTGAATCAGGGCTATGGCTACACCTTC.

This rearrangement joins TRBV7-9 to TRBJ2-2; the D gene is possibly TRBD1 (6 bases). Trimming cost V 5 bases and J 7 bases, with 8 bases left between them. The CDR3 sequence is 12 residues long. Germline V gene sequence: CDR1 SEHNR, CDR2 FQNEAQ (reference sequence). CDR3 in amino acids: CASSQGNGELFF. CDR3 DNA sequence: TGTGCCAGCAGCCAGGGGAACGGGGAGCTGTTTTTT.

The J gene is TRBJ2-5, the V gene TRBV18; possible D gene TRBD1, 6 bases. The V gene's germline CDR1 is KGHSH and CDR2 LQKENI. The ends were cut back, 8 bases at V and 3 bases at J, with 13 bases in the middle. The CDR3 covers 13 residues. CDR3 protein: CASAPPGEETQYF. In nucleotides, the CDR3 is TGTGCCAGCGCGCCCCCAGGGGAAGAGACCCAGTACTTC. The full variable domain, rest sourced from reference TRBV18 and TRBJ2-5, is NAGVMQNPRHLVRRRGQEARLRCSPMKGHSHVYWYRQLPEEGLKFMVYLQKENIIDESGMPKERFSAEFPKEGPSILRIQQVVRGDSAAYFCASAPPGEETQYFGPGTRLLVL.

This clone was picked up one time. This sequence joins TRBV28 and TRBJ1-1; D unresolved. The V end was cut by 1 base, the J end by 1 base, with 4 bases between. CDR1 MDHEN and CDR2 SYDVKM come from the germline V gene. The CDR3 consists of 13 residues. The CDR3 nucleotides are TGTGCCAGCAGTTTATTGCGGAACACTGAAGCTTTCTTT. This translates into CASSLLRNTEAFF.

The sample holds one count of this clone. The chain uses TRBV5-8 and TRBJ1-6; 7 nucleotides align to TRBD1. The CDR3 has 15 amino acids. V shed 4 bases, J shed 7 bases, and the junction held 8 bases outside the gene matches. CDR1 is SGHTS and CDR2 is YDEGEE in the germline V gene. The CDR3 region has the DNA TGTGCCAGCAGCCCCGGACAGGTCGTAAATTCACCCCTCCACTTT. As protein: CASSPGQVVNSPLHF.

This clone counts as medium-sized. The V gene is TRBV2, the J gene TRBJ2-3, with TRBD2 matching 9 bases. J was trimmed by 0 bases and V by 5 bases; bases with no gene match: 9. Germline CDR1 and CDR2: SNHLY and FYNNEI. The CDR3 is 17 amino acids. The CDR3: CASSPAVAGASTDTQYF. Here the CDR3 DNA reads TGTGCCAGCAGTCCAGCCGTAGCGGGAGCGAGCACAGATACGCAGTATTTT. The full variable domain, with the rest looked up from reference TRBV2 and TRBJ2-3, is EPEVTQTPSHQVTQMGQEVILRCVPISNHLYFYWYRQILGQKVEFLVSFYNNEISEKSEIFDDQFSVERPDGSNFTLKIRSTKLEDSAMYFCASSPAVAGASTDTQYFGPGTRLTVL.

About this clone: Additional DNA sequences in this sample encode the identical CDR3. The CDR3 loop is CASSEGQGISYEQYF. CDR3 nucleotides: TGCGCCAGCAGTGAGGGGCAGGGAATATCCTACGAGCAGTACTTC. V is TRBV10-1 and J is TRBJ2-7; possible D gene TRBD1, 5 bases. Germline-derived CDR1 and CDR2 are WNHNN and SYGVQD (reference sequence). There are 15 residues in the CDR3. Trimming removed 2 bases at V and 1 base at J, with 12 bases between.

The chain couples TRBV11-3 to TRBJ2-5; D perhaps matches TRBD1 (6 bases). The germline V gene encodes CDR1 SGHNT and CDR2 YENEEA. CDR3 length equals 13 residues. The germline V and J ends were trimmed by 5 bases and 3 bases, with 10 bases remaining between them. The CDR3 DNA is TGTGCCAGCAGCCAAAACAGGGAAGAGACCCAGTACTTC. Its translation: CASSQNREETQYF.

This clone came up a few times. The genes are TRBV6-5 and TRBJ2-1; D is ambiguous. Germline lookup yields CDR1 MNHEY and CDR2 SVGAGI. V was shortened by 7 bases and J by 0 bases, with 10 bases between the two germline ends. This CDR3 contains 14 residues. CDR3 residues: CASIATSSYNEQFF. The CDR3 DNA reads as TGTGCCAGCATCGCAACGAGCTCCTACAATGAGCAGTTCTTC.

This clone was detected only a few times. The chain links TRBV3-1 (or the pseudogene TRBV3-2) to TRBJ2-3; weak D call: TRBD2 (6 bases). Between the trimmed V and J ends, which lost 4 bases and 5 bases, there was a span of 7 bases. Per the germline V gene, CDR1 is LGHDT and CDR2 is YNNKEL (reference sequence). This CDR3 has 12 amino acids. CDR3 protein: CASSPGVDTQYF. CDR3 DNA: TGTGCCAGCAGCCCGGGGGTAGATACGCAGTATTTT.

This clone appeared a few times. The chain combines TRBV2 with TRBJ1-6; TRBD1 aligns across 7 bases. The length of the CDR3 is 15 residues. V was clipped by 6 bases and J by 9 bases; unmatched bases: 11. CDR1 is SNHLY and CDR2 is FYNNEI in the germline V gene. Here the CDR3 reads CASRPLGQGVSPLHF. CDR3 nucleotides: TGTGCCAGCAGACCGCTAGGGCAGGGGGTTTCACCCCTCCACTTT. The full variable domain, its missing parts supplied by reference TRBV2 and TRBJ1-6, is EPEVTQTPSHQVTQMGQEVILRCVPISNHLYFYWYRQILGQKVEFLVSFYNNEISEKSEIFDDQFSVERPDGSNFTLKIRSTKLEDSAMYFCASRPLGQGVSPLHFGNGTRLTVT.

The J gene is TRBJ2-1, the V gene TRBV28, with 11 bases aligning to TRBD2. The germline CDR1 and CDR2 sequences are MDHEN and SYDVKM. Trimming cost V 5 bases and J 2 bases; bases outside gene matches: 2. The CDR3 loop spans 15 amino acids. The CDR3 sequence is CASSRLAGTYNEQFF. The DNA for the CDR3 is TGTGCCAGCAGTCGACTAGCGGGGACCTACAATGAGCAGTTCTTC.

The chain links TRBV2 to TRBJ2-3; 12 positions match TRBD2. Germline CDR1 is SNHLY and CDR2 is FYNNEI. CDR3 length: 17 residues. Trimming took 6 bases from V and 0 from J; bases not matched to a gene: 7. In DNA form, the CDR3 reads TGTGCCAGCAGCTTCGGACTAGCGGGGTTTAGCACAGATACGCAGTATTTT. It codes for CASSFGLAGFSTDTQYF.

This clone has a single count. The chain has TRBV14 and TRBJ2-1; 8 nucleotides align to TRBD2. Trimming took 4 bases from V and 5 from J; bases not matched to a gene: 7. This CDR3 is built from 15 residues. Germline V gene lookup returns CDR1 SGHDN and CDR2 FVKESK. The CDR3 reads CASSPISGAHNEQFF. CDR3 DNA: TGTGCCAGCAGCCCCATTAGCGGGGCCCACAATGAGCAGTTCTTC.

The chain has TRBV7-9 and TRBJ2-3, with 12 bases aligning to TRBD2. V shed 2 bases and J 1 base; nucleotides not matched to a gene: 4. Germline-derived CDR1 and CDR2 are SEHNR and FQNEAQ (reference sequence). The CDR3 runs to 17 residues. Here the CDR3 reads CASSLSSGGVGTDTQYF. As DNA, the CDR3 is TGTGCCAGCAGCTTATCTAGCGGGGGGGTAGGCACAGATACGCAGTATTTT.

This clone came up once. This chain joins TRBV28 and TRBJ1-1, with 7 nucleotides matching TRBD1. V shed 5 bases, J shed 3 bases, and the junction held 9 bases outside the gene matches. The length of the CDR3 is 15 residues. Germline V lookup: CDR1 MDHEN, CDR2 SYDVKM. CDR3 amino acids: CASSTTPGGYTEAFF. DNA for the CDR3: TGTGCCAGCAGTACGACCCCAGGGGGGTACACTGAAGCTTTCTTT.

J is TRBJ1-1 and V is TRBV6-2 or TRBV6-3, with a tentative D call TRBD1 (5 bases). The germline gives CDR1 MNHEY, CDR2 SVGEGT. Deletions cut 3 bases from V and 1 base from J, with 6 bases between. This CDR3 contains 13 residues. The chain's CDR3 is CASSYTGNTEAFF. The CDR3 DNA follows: TGTGCCAGCAGTTATACAGGGAACACTGAAGCTTTCTTT.

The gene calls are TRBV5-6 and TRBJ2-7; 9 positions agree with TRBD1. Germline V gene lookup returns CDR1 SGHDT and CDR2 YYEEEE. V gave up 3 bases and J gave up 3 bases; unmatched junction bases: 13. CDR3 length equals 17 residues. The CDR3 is CASSSDRGLTSSYEQYF. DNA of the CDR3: TGTGCCAGCAGCTCGGACAGGGGATTGACTAGCAGCTACGAGCAGTACTTC.

DNA for the CDR3: TGCAGCGTTGGGGACAGGGGGCGCACCGGGGAGCTGTTTTTT. It is translated as CSVGDRGRTGELFF. V and J are TRBV29-1 and TRBJ2-2; 12 bases map to TRBD1. Losses at the gene ends were 4 bases for V and 4 bases for J; bases not matched to a gene: 1. Germline assignment: CDR1 SQVTM and CDR2 ANQGSEA. The CDR3 length is 14 residues.

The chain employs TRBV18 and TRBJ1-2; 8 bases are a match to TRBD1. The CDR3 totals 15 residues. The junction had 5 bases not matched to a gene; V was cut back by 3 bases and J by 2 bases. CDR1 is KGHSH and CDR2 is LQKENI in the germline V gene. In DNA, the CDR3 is TGTGCCAGCTCACCCCAGGGGGCGGGCAACTATGGCTACACCTTC. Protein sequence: CASSPQGAGNYGYTF.